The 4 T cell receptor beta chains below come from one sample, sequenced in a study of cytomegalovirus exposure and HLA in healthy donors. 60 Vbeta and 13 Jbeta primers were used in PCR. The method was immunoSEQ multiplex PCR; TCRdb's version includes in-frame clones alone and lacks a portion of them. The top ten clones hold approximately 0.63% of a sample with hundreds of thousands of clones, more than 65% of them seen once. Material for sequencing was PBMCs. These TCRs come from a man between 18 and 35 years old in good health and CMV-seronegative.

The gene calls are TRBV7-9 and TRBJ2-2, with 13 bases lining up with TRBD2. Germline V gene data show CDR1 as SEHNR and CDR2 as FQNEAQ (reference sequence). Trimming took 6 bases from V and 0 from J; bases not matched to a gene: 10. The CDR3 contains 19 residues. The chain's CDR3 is CASSRKGLAGATNTGELFF. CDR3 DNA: TGTGCCAGCAGTCGAAAAGGACTAGCGGGAGCGACGAACACCGGGGAGCTGTTTTTT.

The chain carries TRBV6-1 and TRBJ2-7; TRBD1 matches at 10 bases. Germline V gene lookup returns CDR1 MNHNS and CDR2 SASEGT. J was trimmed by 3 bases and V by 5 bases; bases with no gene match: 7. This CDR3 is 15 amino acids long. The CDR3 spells CASSRTGTGVYEQYF. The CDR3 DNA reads TGTGCCAGCAGTAGAACCGGGACAGGGGTCTACGAGCAGTACTTC.

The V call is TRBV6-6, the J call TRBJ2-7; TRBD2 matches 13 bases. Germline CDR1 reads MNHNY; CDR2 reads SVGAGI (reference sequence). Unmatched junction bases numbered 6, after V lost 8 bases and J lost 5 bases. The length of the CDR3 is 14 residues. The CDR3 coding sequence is TGTGCCAGCGGACTAGCGGGAGTACACCACGAGCAGTACTTC. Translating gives CASGLAGVHHEQYF.

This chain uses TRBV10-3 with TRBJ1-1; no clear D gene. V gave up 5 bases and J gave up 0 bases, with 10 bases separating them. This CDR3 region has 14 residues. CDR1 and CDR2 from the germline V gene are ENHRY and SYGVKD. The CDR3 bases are TGTGCCATCAGTCCGGGAGTTGTGAACACTGAAGCTTTCTTT. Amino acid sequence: CAISPGVVNTEAFF.